This TCR beta chain was sequenced during a study of T-cell reconstitution after alpha-beta-depleted transplantation in children listed by TCRdb under 2016. Study-wide context: Using TCR repertoire profiling, the study followed T-cell immune reconstitution in a quantitative way in children after TCRalphabeta/CD19-depleted allogeneic hematopoietic cell transplantation. The full study reports these points: In some patients, high TCRbeta diversity at day 60 was attributed to recipient T cells and intrathymic progenitors that had survived conditioning. Over subsequent months, a decline in hyperexpanded clone frequencies was noted, and after one year, T-cell counts and TCRbeta diversity were mostly ascribed to newly produced T cells. Apparently early alphabetaT-cell count recovery about two months after transplant reportedly relied on only several hundred rapidly expanded clones derived from non-depleted graft cells.

Receptor libraries were prepared by PCR. TCRdb records Illumina HiSeq 2500 as the sequencer. TCR libraries were prepared with molecular barcoding, using unique molecular identifiers to normalize TCRbeta repertoire quantification. In TCRdb, the public reads were trimmed at Q25 with fastp and aligned with MiXCR, with productive beta chains retained. Each CDR3 protein gets just one entry, which takes the most common genes and DNA from the rows behind it. This sample comprises roughly 790,000 distinct CDR3 sequences, roughly 16% of them detected only once. Of the sample, under 6% falls within the top ten clones. The junction shows trimming of 6 bases on V and 6 bases on J, and the gene matches do not reach 7 bases of it. Inclusive of the bounding cysteine and phenylalanine, the CDR3 is 16 residues long. Left in the record is the CDR3 DNA by itself, 48 bases read in frame from the first base. In the paper's terms, the treatment or condition label means: allogeneic hematopoietic cell transplantation with graft depleted of TCRalphabeta T cells and CD19 B cells. The children who served as transplant recipients had been given grafts of TCRalphabeta/CD19-depleted allogeneic hematopoietic cells.

A note on this clonotype: The antigen it recognizes is unknown. The record has no base qualities; no much larger clone is one base away.

The sequence links TRBV12-3 or TRBV12-4 to TRBJ2-2; the central 13 bases match TRBD2. The starting material was PBMCs, mostly from graft donor cells, obtained 360 days after TCRalphabeta/CD19-depleted stem cell transplant. The receptor's source is a male patient younger than 18 who had a stem cell transplant for acute lymphoblastic leukemia, so the T cells may come from the graft donor. The nucleotide sequence reads as follows: TGTGCCAGCAGCACATTCACTAGCGGGAGGGCCGGGGAGCTGTTTTTT. This yields the protein CASSTFTSGRAGELFF.